Included here is one T cell receptor beta chain sequence, with context. Antigen unknown. The data originate from a study of cytomegalovirus exposure and HLA in healthy donors. Study outcomes and limitations: Donors belonging to an Asian-associated ancestry cluster reportedly showed fewer N-insertions in productive TCRs than the approximately 690-donor mean, according to what a later analysis found.

Primers included in the PCR were 60 Vbeta and 13 Jbeta primers. TCRdb keeps only in-frame clones here, not all; method: immunoSEQ multiplex PCR. The table shows around 64,000 clones, with 80% to 90% occurring only once. The germline V gene encodes CDR1 MGHDK and CDR2 SYGVNS. The V end was cut by 2 bases, the J end by 5 bases, with 12 bases between. The CDR3 sequence is 14 residues long. This chain links TRBV25-1 with TRBJ1-2; D call uncertain. Sequenced: PBMCs. The sequence derives from a woman in her 30s in good health and CMV-seropositive. Here the CDR3 reads CASSEIGRSYGYTF. The CDR3 DNA reads as TGTGCCAGCAGTGAAATAGGCAGGTCATATGGCTACACCTTC.